These T cell receptor beta chains were read from a single sample in a study of CD8 T cells in Susac syndrome. Using its own MiXCR run on the immunoSEQ multiplex PCR reads, TCRdb lists one record per CDR3 protein. The sample includes around 190,000 distinct CDR3 sequences, just under 95% seen only once; the top ten take 0.085% to 0.11%. Material: CD4+ T cells from PBMCs. Receptor source: a human donor in good health. CDR3s include the opening cysteine and the closing phenylalanine or tryptophan. The D gene is left open where the match is weak. Only some rows state a clone size, as once, few, many or a class for expanded clones.

- | TRBJ2-1 | TRBD2 | TRBV18 | CASSPPGLAGANEQFF | TGTGCCAGCTCACCACCGGGGCTAGCGGGAGCCAATGAGCAGTTCTTC
- | TRBJ2-3 | - | TRBV7-2 | CASSLAPRDFNTDTQYF | TGTGCCAGCAGCTTAGCCCCTCGGGACTTCAACACAGATACGCAGTATTTT
- | TRBJ2-5 | TRBD1 | TRBV24-1 | CATSDTGQIQETQYF | TGTGCCACCAGTGACACGGGACAGATCCAAGAGACCCAGTACTTC
once | TRBJ2-4 | - | TRBV28 | CASRTRAGKNIQYF | TGTGCCAGCAGGACCCGTGCAGGCAAAAACATTCAGTACTTC
- | TRBJ2-7 | - | TRBV18 | CASSPPTSPIYEQYF | TGTGCCAGCTCACCACCGACTAGTCCCATCTACGAGCAGTACTTC
- | TRBJ2-2 | - | TRBV5-1 | CASRKQGRTGELFF | TGCGCCAGCAGAAAACAGGGTCGGACCGGGGAGCTGTTTTTT
- | TRBJ1-5 | TRBD1 | TRBV2 | CASSPDRVPNQPQHF | TGTGCCAGCAGCCCAGACAGGGTCCCCAATCAGCCCCAGCATTTT
- | TRBJ2-7 | TRBD1 | TRBV6-2/TRBV6-3 | CASSPTGQGVYEQYF | TGTGCCAGCAGCCCCACGGGACAGGGGGTCTACGAGCAGTACTTC
- | TRBJ1-1 | - | TRBV29-1 | CSVWTVSSTEAFF | TGCAGCGTCTGGACGGTGTCAAGCACTGAAGCTTTCTTT
- | TRBJ2-1 | TRBD1 | TRBV20-1 | CSAIPGQGSYNEQFF | TGCAGTGCAATCCCCGGACAGGGGTCCTACAATGAGCAGTTCTTC
- | TRBJ1-2 | TRBD1 | TRBV19 | CASSGTGGADYGYTF | TGTGCCAGTAGTGGAACAGGGGGCGCGGACTATGGCTACACCTTC
- | TRBJ1-2 | TRBD1 | TRBV2 | CASSGDRQDGYTF | TGTGCCAGCAGTGGGGACAGGCAGGATGGCTACACCTTC
- | TRBJ2-4 | - | TRBV19 | CASSTVQFDIAKNIQYF | TGTGCCAGTAGTACAGTGCAGTTCGACATAGCCAAAAACATTCAGTACTTC
- | TRBJ2-1 | TRBD1 | TRBV28 | CASMGQGNYNEQFF | TGTGCCAGCATGGGACAGGGTAACTACAATGAGCAGTTCTTC
- | TRBJ2-7 | - | TRBV20-1 | CSAGGPGWEESDEQYF | TGCAGTGCTGGAGGCCCCGGGTGGGAGGAAAGTGACGAGCAGTACTTC
- | TRBJ2-7 | TRBD1 | TRBV7-9 | CASSLEGAAGRGHEQYF | TGTGCCAGCAGCTTAGAGGGGGCAGCTGGCAGGGGTCACGAGCAGTACTTC
- | TRBJ2-1 | TRBD2 | TRBV15 | CATSRLAGGPNEQFF | TGTGCCACCAGCAGGTTAGCGGGAGGGCCCAATGAGCAGTTCTTC
- | TRBJ2-5 | - | TRBV29-1 | CSVGSHHETQYF | TGCAGCGTTGGATCCCACCATGAGACCCAGTACTTC
- | TRBJ2-5 | TRBD2 | TRBV5-1 | CASSFSGREETQYF | TGCGCCAGCAGCTTTAGCGGGAGAGAAGAGACCCAGTACTTC
- | TRBJ2-6 | - | TRBV5-1 | CASSLDGTSGANVLTF | TGCGCCAGCAGCCTGGACGGGACCTCTGGGGCCAACGTCCTGACTTTC
- | TRBJ2-1 | - | TRBV3-1 | CASSYERTYNEQFF | TGTGCCAGCAGCTATGAGCGGACCTACAATGAGCAGTTCTTC
- | TRBJ2-3 | TRBD2 | TRBV27 | CASSLTSGRDTQYF | TGTGCCAGCAGTTTAACTAGCGGGAGGGATACGCAGTATTTT
- | TRBJ2-7 | - | TRBV6-2/TRBV6-3 | CASSSKYLYEQYF | TGTGCCAGCAGTTCAAAATATCTTTACGAGCAGTACTTC
- | TRBJ2-5 | - | TRBV29-1 | CSVELGGGAQYF | TGCAGCGTTGAACTCGGCGGCGGGGCCCAGTACTTC
- | TRBJ2-2 | - | TRBV29-1 | CSTGTGNTGELFF | TGCAGTACCGGGACTGGGAACACCGGGGAGCTGTTTTTT
- | TRBJ2-3 | TRBD1 | TRBV29-1 | CSVGGQGFTDTQYF | TGCAGCGTTGGTGGACAGGGCTTCACAGATACGCAGTATTTT
- | TRBJ2-1 | - | TRBV29-1 | CSVVINGRNEQFF | TGCAGCGTTGTAATTAACGGACGGAATGAGCAGTTCTTC
- | TRBJ1-4 | - | TRBV20-1 | CSASDITWRGKLFF | TGCAGTGCTAGCGACATCACTTGGAGGGGAAAACTGTTTTTT
- | TRBJ1-1 | - | TRBV15 | CATSVGRGQRYAFF | TGTGCCACCAGCGTCGGGAGAGGACAGAGGTATGCTTTCTTT
once | TRBJ2-3 | - | TRBV27 | CASGYTDTQYF | TGTGCCAGCGGGTACACAGATACGCAGTATTTT
- | TRBJ1-1 | TRBD1 | TRBV24-1 | CATSDPGQAEAFF | TGTGCCACCAGTGACCCAGGACAGGCTGAAGCTTTCTTT
- | TRBJ2-1 | - | TRBV2 | CASSTGWDYNEQFF | TGTGCCAGCAGTACGGGGTGGGACTACAATGAGCAGTTCTTC
- | TRBJ2-7 | - | TRBV7-2 | CASSISGAAGEQYF | TGTGCCAGCAGCATCTCGGGGGCGGCGGGAGAGCAGTACTTC
- | TRBJ2-2 | - | TRBV29-1 | CSVAAGLNTGELFF | TGCAGCGTTGCGGCAGGGTTAAACACCGGGGAGCTGTTTTTT
- | TRBJ1-2 | - | TRBV4-3 | CASSQDGYYGYTF | TGCGCCAGCAGCCAAGACGGATACTATGGCTACACCTTC
- | TRBJ2-7 | - | TRBV5-1 | CASSLAGEQYF | TGCGCCAGCAGCTTGGCCGGGGAGCAGTACTTC
once | TRBJ1-2 | - | TRBV4-3 | CASSQGTRGQYYGYTF | TGCGCCAGCAGCCAAGGTACCCGAGGACAGTACTATGGCTACACCTTC
- | TRBJ2-1 | - | TRBV30 | CAWSGARPPNFSYNEQFF | TGTGCCTGGAGTGGTGCCCGGCCTCCCAATTTCTCCTACAATGAGCAGTTCTTC
- | TRBJ2-1 | - | TRBV25-1 | CASSGWVNEQFF | TGTGCCAGCAGTGGTTGGGTCAATGAGCAGTTCTTC
- | TRBJ2-5 | - | TRBV18 | CASSRQGETQYF | TGTGCCAGCTCACGTCAGGGGGAGACCCAGTACTTC
- | TRBJ1-2 | - | TRBV7-9 | CASTLNGQSLRGYTF | TGTGCCAGCACCCTTAATGGACAGTCACTTAGGGGCTACACCTTC
- | TRBJ2-7 | - | TRBV5-1 | CASSSEEVTTYEQYF | TGCGCCAGCAGTTCGGAAGAAGTCACAACCTACGAGCAGTACTTC